This T cell receptor (beta chain) emerged from a study of blood T cell repertoires in COVID-19. As handled by the study authors: Reference gene primer amplification gave nucleated cell count estimates. The method was immunoSEQ multiplex PCR; TCRdb's version includes in-frame clones alone and lacks a portion of them. V and J calls and clone size come straight from that table; D and trimming were deduced from the DNA. The sample includes fewer than 110,000 clones, around 89% seen only once; the top ten take approximately 4.9%. V lost 3 bases and J 2 bases, leaving 14 bases between the germline ends. Germline V gene lookup returns CDR1 KGHSH and CDR2 LQKENI. CDR3 length: 15 amino acids.

The sample was peripheral blood. The source of this sequence is a man aged 40-49 years with active or convalescent COVID-19. V gene TRBV18 combines with J gene TRBJ2-7; possible D gene TRBD2, 5 bases. In DNA, the CDR3 is TGTGCCAGCTCACCGCTAGCAGGCGGAGCCTACGAGCAGTACTTC. Protein sequence: CASSPLAGGAYEQYF.